A few counts support the clone carrying this T cell receptor (beta chain). The data originate from a study of T-cell memory formation after mild COVID-19. Background on the study: TCR clusters were mostly donor specific.

After 5'RACE with constant-segment primers, TCR alpha and TCR beta cDNA libraries carrying sample barcodes and UMIs were obtained. TCRdb used MiXCR to reprocess the 5' RACE reads, holding one entry per CDR3 protein. This table holds almost 550,000 distinct CDR3 sequences, about a fifth found once. Per germline, CDR1 DFQATT and CDR2 SNEGSKA (reference sequence). Between the trimmed V and J ends, which lost 1 base and 10 bases, there was a span of 8 bases. The CDR3 is 11 residues long. The TCR was taken from an adult woman who had mild COVID-19 (a few samples of this study predate the infection). Cell type and time point are not known. This sequence joins TRBV20-1 and TRBJ2-1; no definite D call. The material sequenced was PBMCs or a T cell subset sorted from them (not recorded which). The CDR3 DNA sequence: TGCAGTGCTAGAGGCAGCGAAGAGCAGTTCTTC. It codes for CSARGSEEQFF.